This entry is about one T cell receptor (beta chain). Its cognate antigen is unknown. This entry belongs to a study of T cell responses to AZD1222 COVID-19 vaccine. Overall study findings and caveats: Only a handful of AZD1222 recipients, roughly 6 in all, had baseline seropositivity. Unmutated variant regions reportedly attract nearly half of all spike-specific TCRs. Spike-wide vaccine-associated CD4 TCRs dominated at 160-218 and 743-854.

Trimming at V came to 6 bases and at J to 1 base, leaving 5 bases not matched to a gene. There are 14 residues in the CDR3. From germline, CDR1 is LNHDA and CDR2 SQIVND (reference sequence). The assay was immunoSEQ multiplex PCR, and TCRdb's table has in-frame clones only and misses some. The data show about 130,000 clones, 88% seen once. The clonotype comes from an adult in good health. Sequenced here: peripheral blood, sampled on day 0 of AZD1222 vaccination. The chain carries TRBV19 and TRBJ2-5; 7 bases agree with TRBD2. The CDR3 coding sequence is TGTGCCAGTAGCCCTCGGGAGGTCCAAGAGACCCAGTACTTC. Amino acids: CASSPREVQETQYF.